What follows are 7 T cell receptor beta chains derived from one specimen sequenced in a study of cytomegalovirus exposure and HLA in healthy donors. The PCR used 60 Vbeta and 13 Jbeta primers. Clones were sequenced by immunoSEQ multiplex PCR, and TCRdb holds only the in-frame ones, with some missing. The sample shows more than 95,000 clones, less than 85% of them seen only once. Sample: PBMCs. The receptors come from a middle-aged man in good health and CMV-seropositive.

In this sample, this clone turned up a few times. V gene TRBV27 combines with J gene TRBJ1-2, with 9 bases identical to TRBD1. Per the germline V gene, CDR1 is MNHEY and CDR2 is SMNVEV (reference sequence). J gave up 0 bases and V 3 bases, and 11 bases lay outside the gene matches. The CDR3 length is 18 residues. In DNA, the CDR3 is TGTGCCAGCAGTTTCACTCCGGGGACAGGGCCATCTAACTATGGCTACACCTTC. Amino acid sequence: CASSFTPGTGPSNYGYTF.

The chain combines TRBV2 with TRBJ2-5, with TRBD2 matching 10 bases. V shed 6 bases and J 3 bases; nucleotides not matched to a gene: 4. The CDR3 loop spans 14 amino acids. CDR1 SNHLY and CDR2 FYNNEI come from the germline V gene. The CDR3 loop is CASSSTSGEETQYF. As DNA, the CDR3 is TGTGCCAGCAGCTCCACTAGCGGGGAAGAGACCCAGTACTTC. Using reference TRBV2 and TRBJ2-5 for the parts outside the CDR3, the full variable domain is EPEVTQTPSHQVTQMGQEVILRCVPISNHLYFYWYRQILGQKVEFLVSFYNNEISEKSEIFDDQFSVERPDGSNFTLKIRSTKLEDSAMYFCASSSTSGEETQYFGPGTRLLVL.

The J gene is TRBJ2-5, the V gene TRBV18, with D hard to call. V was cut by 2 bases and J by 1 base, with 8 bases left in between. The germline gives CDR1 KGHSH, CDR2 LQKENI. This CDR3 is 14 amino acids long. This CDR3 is CASSPENFQETQYF. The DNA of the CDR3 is TGTGCCAGCTCACCAGAGAACTTCCAAGAGACCCAGTACTTC.

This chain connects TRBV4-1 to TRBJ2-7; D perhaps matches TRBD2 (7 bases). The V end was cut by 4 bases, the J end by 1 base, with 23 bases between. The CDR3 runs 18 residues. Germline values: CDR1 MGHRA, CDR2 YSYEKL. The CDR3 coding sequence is TGCGCCAGCAGCCGGGGGGGCAGGCCCTCGTGGTCTTCCTACGAGCAGTACTTC. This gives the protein CASSRGGRPSWSSYEQYF.

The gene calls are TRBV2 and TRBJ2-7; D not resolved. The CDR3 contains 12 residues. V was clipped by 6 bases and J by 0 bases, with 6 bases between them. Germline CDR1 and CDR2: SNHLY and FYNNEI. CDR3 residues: CASSFSSYEQYF. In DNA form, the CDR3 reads TGTGCCAGCAGCTTTAGCTCCTACGAGCAGTACTTC.

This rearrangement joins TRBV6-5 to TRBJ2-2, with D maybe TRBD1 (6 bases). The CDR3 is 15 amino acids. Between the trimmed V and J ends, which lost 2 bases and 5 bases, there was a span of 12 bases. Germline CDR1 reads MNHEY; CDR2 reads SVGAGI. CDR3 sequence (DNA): TGTGCCAGCAGTTACGCCCTAAGGGGGACCGGGGAGCTGTTTTTT. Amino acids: CASSYALRGTGELFF.

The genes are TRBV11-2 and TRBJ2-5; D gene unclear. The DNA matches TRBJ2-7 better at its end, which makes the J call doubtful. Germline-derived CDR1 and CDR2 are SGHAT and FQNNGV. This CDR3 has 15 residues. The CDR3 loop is CASSLEKVMGYEQYF. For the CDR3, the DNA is TGTGCCAGCAGCTTAGAGAAGGTCATGGGCTACGAGCAGTACTTC.